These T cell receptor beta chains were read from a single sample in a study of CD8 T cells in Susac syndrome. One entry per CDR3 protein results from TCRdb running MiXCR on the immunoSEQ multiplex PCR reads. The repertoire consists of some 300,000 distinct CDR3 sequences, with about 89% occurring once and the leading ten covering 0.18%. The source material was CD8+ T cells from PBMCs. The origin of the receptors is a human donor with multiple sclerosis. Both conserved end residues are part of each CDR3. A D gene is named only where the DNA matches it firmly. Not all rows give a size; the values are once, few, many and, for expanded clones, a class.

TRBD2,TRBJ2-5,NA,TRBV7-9,CASSWAGVETQYF,TGTGCCAGCAGCTGGGCGGGAGTAGAGACCCAGTACTTC
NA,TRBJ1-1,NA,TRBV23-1,CASIYRREAFF,TGCGCCAGCATTTACAGGAGAGAAGCTTTCTTT
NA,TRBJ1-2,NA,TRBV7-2,CASSLASVPGSHFKTGDYGYTF,TGTGCCAGCAGCTTAGCCTCTGTCCCGGGGTCCCACTTTAAAACAGGCGACTATGGCTACACCTTC
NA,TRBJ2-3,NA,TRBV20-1,CSGGVGGAADTQYF,TGCAGTGGAGGAGTAGGGGGGGCAGCAGATACGCAGTATTTT
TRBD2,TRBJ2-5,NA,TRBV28,CASSPPAGDWVWETQYF,TGTGCCAGCAGTCCACCAGCGGGGGATTGGGTCTGGGAGACCCAGTACTTC
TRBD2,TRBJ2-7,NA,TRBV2,CASSGLSGGAGSYEQYF,TGTGCCAGCAGCGGTCTGAGCGGGGGGGCCGGGTCCTACGAGCAGTACTTC
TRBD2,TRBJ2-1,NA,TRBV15,CATSRATRSGRGYNEQFF,TGTGCCACCAGCAGAGCTACCCGAAGCGGGAGGGGGTACAATGAGCAGTTCTTC
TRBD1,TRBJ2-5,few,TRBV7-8,CASSLGGQGETRYF,TGTGCCAGCAGTCTAGGGGGACAGGGAGAAACCCGGTACTTC
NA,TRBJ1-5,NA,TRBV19,CASSISDQRSNQPQHF,TGTGCCAGTAGTATCTCAGACCAGAGGAGCAATCAGCCCCAGCATTTT
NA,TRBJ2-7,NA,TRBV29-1,CSVEIVSNSPSYEQYF,TGCAGCGTTGAAATCGTTTCCAACAGCCCCTCTTACGAGCAGTACTTC
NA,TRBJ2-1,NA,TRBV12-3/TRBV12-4,CASLRDYNEQFF,TGTGCCAGCCTCCGGGACTACAATGAGCAGTTCTTC
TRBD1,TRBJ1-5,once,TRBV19,CASSMLGTVSVQPQHF,TGTGCCAGTAGTATGCTGGGGACAGTGAGCGTTCAGCCCCAGCATTTT
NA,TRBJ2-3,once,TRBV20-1,CSALDSLLTDTQYF,TGCAGTGCCTTGGATTCTTTACTCACAGATACGCAGTATTTT
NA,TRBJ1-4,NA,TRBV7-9,CASSSTNNEKLFF,TGTGCCAGCAGCTCGACGAATAATGAAAAACTGTTTTTT
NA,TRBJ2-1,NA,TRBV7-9,CASSLVGGRTRNEQFF,TGTGCCAGCAGCTTAGTGGGGGGACGGACGAGGAATGAGCAGTTCTTC
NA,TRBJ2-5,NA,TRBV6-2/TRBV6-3,CASSATSNQETQYF,TGTGCCAGCAGTGCGACAAGTAACCAAGAGACCCAGTACTTC
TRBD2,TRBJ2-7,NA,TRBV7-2,CAASASGPYEQYF,TGTGCCGCATCGGCTAGCGGACCCTACGAGCAGTACTTC
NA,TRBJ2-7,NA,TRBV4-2,CASSQELMSGYEQYF,TGTGCCAGCAGCCAAGAATTAATGTCGGGGTACGAGCAGTACTTC
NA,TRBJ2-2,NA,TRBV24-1,CATSDLRTGELFF,TGTGCCACCAGTGATTTGCGCACCGGGGAGCTGTTTTTT
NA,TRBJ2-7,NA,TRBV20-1,CSARNEAGGIYEQYF,TGCAGTGCTAGAAATGAAGCAGGAGGGATCTACGAGCAGTACTTC
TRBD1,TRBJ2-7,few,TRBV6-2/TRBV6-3,CASSYSKRGHYEQYF,TGTGCCAGCAGTTACTCGAAGAGGGGGCATTACGAGCAGTACTTC
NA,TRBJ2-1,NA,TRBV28,CASSLPLALSHSYNEQFF,TGTGCCAGCAGTCTCCCTTTAGCGCTATCCCACTCCTACAATGAGCAGTTCTTC
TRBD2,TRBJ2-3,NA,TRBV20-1,CSARDLLAGDTDTQYF,TGCAGTGCTAGAGACCTCCTAGCGGGAGATACAGATACGCAGTATTTT
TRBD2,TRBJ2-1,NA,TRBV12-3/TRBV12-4,CASSPGTSHYQFF,TGTGCCAGCAGTCCCGGGACTAGCCACTATCAGTTCTTC
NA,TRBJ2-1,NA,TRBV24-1,CATSGSRGGSYNEQFF,TGTGCCACCAGTGGTAGTCGCGGAGGCTCCTACAATGAGCAGTTCTTC
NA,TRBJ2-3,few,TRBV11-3,CASSLGDGRADTQYF,TGTGCCAGCAGCTTGGGGGACGGGCGAGCAGATACGCAGTATTTT
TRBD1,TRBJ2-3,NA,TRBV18,CASSPTDRPTDTQYF,TGTGCCAGCTCACCGACGGACAGGCCCACAGATACGCAGTATTTT
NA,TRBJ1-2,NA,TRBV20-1,CSARDWSAGSYGYTF,TGCAGTGCTAGAGATTGGTCGGCAGGATCCTATGGCTACACCTTC
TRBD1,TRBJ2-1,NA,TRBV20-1,CSAHARDSSYNEQFF,TGCAGTGCTCACGCGAGGGACAGCTCCTACAATGAGCAGTTCTTC
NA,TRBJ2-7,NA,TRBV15,CATRSTGTAYEQYF,TGTGCCACCAGGTCAACAGGGACCGCCTACGAGCAGTACTTC
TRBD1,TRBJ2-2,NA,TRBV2,CASSEGTGNTGELFF,TGTGCCAGCAGTGAAGGGACAGGGAACACCGGGGAGCTGTTTTTT
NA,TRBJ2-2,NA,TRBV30,CAWSWSGPGELFF,TGTGCCTGGAGTTGGTCGGGGCCCGGGGAGCTGTTTTTT
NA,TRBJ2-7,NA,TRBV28,CASSPATFSAGRYEQYF,TGTGCCAGCAGTCCCGCAACCTTCTCGGCGGGGCGGTACGAGCAGTACTTC
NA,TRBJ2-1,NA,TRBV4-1,CASSQAGRGTYNEQFF,TGCGCCAGCAGCCAAGCAGGCAGGGGAACGTACAATGAGCAGTTCTTC
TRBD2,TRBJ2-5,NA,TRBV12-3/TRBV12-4,CASSLWATSVAKETQYF,TGTGCCAGCAGTTTGTGGGCGACTAGCGTTGCGAAAGAGACCCAGTACTTC
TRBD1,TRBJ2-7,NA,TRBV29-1,CSGTGDSYEQYF,TGCAGCGGAACAGGGGACTCCTACGAGCAGTACTTC
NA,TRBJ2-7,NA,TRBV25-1,CASSEYDDEQYF,TGTGCCAGCAGTGAATATGACGACGAGCAGTACTTC
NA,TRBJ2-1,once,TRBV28,CASSLWLGSTYNEQFF,TGTGCCAGCAGTTTATGGCTTGGATCCACGTACAATGAGCAGTTCTTC
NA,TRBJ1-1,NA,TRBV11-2,CASSLAFRVNTEAFF,TGTGCCAGCAGCTTAGCTTTTCGGGTGAACACTGAAGCTTTCTTT
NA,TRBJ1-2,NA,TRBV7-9,CASSNSRQAELGYTF,TGTGCCAGCAGCAACTCCCGACAGGCTGAGTTGGGCTACACCTTC
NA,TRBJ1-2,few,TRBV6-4,CASSPGTETNYGYTF,TGTGCCAGCAGCCCCGGGACCGAAACTAACTATGGCTACACCTTC
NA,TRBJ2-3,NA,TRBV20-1,CSAPWGPSSTDTQYF,TGCAGTGCTCCCTGGGGACCTTCTAGCACAGATACGCAGTATTTT
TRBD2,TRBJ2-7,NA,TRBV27,CASSIASGSSYEQYF,TGTGCCAGCAGTATCGCTAGCGGGAGTTCTTACGAGCAGTACTTC
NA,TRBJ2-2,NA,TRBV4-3,CASSRKTGGTGELFF,TGCGCCAGCAGCCGTAAAACAGGCGGAACCGGGGAGCTGTTTTTT
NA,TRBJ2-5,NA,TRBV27,CASKSSGQETQYF,TGTGCCAGCAAAAGCAGCGGCCAAGAGACCCAGTACTTC
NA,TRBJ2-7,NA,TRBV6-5,CASSSPRRGHYEQYF,TGTGCCAGCAGTTCCCCTCGGCGGGGCCACTACGAGCAGTACTTC
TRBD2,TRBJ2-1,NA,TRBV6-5,CASRREGLNEQFF,TGTGCCAGCAGGCGGGAGGGCCTAAATGAGCAGTTCTTC